The 20 T cell receptor beta chains in this list originate from one sample, sequenced in a study of T cell responses to AZD1222 COVID-19 vaccine. Only in-frame clones appear in the TCRdb table, and some are missing; sequencing was by immunoSEQ multiplex PCR. The table records approximately 140,000 clones, approximately 92% of them present only once. Sample: peripheral blood, taken 28 days after the second AZD1222 dose. The receptor source for this set is an adult who received the AZD1222 COVID-19 vaccine.

The chain joins TRBV5-1 to TRBJ2-1; 11 bases fit TRBD2. After removal of 4 bases from V and 6 bases from J, the junction contained 18 bases not matched to a gene. The CDR3 loop spans 19 amino acids. CDR1 and CDR2 from the germline V gene are SGHRS and YFSETQ. CDR3: CASSRRTSGPIEVGNEQFF. Written as DNA, the CDR3 is TGCGCCAGCAGCAGACGGACTAGCGGGCCAATAGAGGTGGGCAATGAGCAGTTCTTC.

The rearrangement uses TRBV11-2 and TRBJ1-1; a weak D match, TRBD1 (6 bases). Germline V gives CDR1 SGHAT, CDR2 FQNNGV. This CDR3 region has 12 residues. V lost 4 bases to trimming and J lost 11 bases, with 14 bases between them. In DNA form, the CDR3 reads TGTGCCAGCAGCTCCCAACAGGGCAGCGCTTTCTTT. Protein: CASSSQQGSAFF.

The chain employs TRBV6-2 or TRBV6-3 and TRBJ2-7; the match to TRBD2 covers 7 bases. The CDR3 has 16 amino acids. Germline V gene lookup returns CDR1 MNHEY and CDR2 SVGEGT. V lost 2 bases to trimming and J lost 4 bases; unmatched junction nucleotides: 11. The CDR3 DNA reads as TGTGCCAGCAGTTACGTCTGGGCCACGGGGGGATACGAGCAGTACTTC. Encoded protein: CASSYVWATGGYEQYF.

This chain joins TRBV7-9 and TRBJ1-1, with 8 bases identical to TRBD1. CDR3 length: 14 amino acids. J gave up 0 bases and V 5 bases, and 2 bases lay outside the gene matches. Germline V CDR1 and CDR2: SEHNR, FQNEAQ (reference sequence). The CDR3 region has the DNA TGTGCCAGCAGCCCGACAGGGGTGAACACTGAAGCTTTCTTT. As protein: CASSPTGVNTEAFF.

Only a few counts were recorded for this clone. DNA of the CDR3: TGTGCCATCAGTGAAGGGGGGAATCAGCCCCAGCATTTT. It is translated as CAISEGGNQPQHF. The V and J genes are TRBV10-3 and TRBJ1-5; maybe TRBD1 (6 bases). V lost 3 bases and J lost 4, with 7 bases in between. The germline CDR1 and CDR2 sequences are ENHRY and SYGVKD. The CDR3 totals 13 residues.

V and J are TRBV15 and TRBJ2-7, with 7 positions matching TRBD2. There are 15 residues in the CDR3. Germline trimming cut 2 bases from V and 0 bases from J; bases unmatched to any gene: 4. CDR1 and CDR2 (germline): LNHNV, YYDKDF (reference sequence). CDR3 coding DNA: TGTGCCACCAGCAGAATGGGGGGGAACTCCTACGAGCAGTACTTC. Amino acid sequence: CATSRMGGNSYEQYF.

The rearrangement uses TRBV7-9 and TRBJ2-3, with 10 nucleotides matching TRBD2. Germline V gene data show CDR1 as SEHNR and CDR2 as FQNEAQ (reference sequence). The CDR3 runs to 16 residues. Losses at the gene ends were 2 bases for V and 4 bases for J; bases not matched to a gene: 6. CDR3 amino acids: CASSLTAGGESDTQYF. DNA for the CDR3: TGTGCCAGCAGCTTAACAGCGGGAGGGGAGTCAGATACGCAGTATTTT.

The CDR3 DNA sequence: TGTGCCAGCAGCTTCGGTTGGGCCAGGGATGAAGATACGCAGTATTTT. Amino acid sequence: CASSFGWARDEDTQYF. This chain connects TRBV7-9 to TRBJ2-3, with TRBD1 as a possible D gene (5 bases). Germline V CDR1 and CDR2: SEHNR, FQNEAQ (reference sequence). V was pared by 3 bases and J by 5 bases, with 18 bases between. This CDR3 spans 16 amino acids.

The V call is TRBV5-1, the J call TRBJ2-1, with 10 bases matching TRBD2. This CDR3 contains 15 residues. Unmatched junction bases numbered 7, after V lost 2 bases and J lost 8 bases. The germline V gene has CDR1 SGHRS and CDR2 YFSETQ. The chain's CDR3 is CASSFLAGAPDEQFF. In nucleotides, the CDR3 is TGCGCCAGCAGCTTCCTAGCGGGAGCTCCGGATGAGCAGTTCTTC.

The chain recombines TRBV12-3 or TRBV12-4 with TRBJ2-5; D call uncertain. The CDR3 extends over 12 amino acids. The V end lost 6 bases, the J end lost 6 bases, and 11 bases lay between the germline ends. CDR3: CASSPQLKTQYF. Written as DNA, the CDR3 is TGTGCCAGCAGCCCTCAGTTAAAGACCCAGTACTTC.

The chain recombines TRBV5-1 with TRBJ1-3; TRBD1 matches 7 bases. This CDR3 spans 16 amino acids. Trimming at V came to 4 bases and at J to 0 bases, leaving 7 bases not matched to a gene. Germline V CDR1 and CDR2: SGHRS, YFSETQ. The CDR3 DNA is TGCGCCAGCAGCCACGACAGGGAGAGCTCTGGAAACACCATATATTTT. Translating it yields CASSHDRESSGNTIYF.

The chain has TRBV23-1 and TRBJ1-6; D is uncertain. TRBV23-1 is identified as an open reading frame with a role that is uncertain. V gave up 0 bases and J gave up 5 bases, with 11 bases separating them. The CDR3 sequence is 16 residues long. The CDR3 DNA reads TGCGCCAGCAGTCAATCGGGAGCCGCGAATAATTCACCCCTCCACTTT. It encodes CASSQSGAANNSPLHF.

V and J are TRBV27 and TRBJ1-2; 7 bases map to TRBD1. Losses at the gene ends were 5 bases for V and 5 bases for J; bases not matched to a gene: 8. Germline V gives CDR1 MNHEY, CDR2 SMNVEV (reference sequence). This CDR3 comprises 14 residues. The CDR3: CASSPTTGVYGYTF. The CDR3 nucleotides are TGTGCCAGCAGTCCGACCACAGGGGTGTATGGCTACACCTTC.

The chain recombines TRBV19 with TRBJ1-2; D gene uncertain. V was clipped by 11 bases and J by 2 bases, with 9 bases between them. Per the germline V gene, CDR1 is LNHDA and CDR2 is SQIVND (reference sequence). The CDR3 has 11 residues. CDR3 protein: CAVGANYGYTF. The CDR3, as DNA: TGTGCCGTAGGAGCCAACTATGGCTACACCTTC.

V and J are TRBV2 and TRBJ2-3; 7 nucleotides agree with TRBD1. The CDR3 runs 12 residues. The germline V gene encodes CDR1 SNHLY and CDR2 FYNNEI. V trimming: 4 bases; J trimming: 11 bases; junction bases outside the gene matches: 6. In nucleotides, the CDR3 is TGTGCCAGCAGTGCAGAGGGGGACAGGCAGTATTTT. Amino acid sequence: CASSAEGDRQYF.

This chain joins TRBV5-1 and TRBJ2-3; 8 nucleotides agree with TRBD1. CDR1 and CDR2 from the germline V gene are SGHRS and YFSETQ. J was trimmed by 6 bases and V by 2 bases; bases with no gene match: 8. This CDR3 contains 15 residues. CDR3 coding DNA: TGCGCCAGCAGCTTACGAGGACAGGGCGCTGATACGCAGTATTTT. This translates into CASSLRGQGADTQYF.

This chain links TRBV28 with TRBJ2-1, with D possibly TRBD2 on 6 matching bases. V dropped 8 bases and J dropped 6 bases, with 26 bases sitting between them. This CDR3 is 17 amino acids long. CDR1 and CDR2 from the germline V gene are MDHEN and SYDVKM. The CDR3 sequence is CASGSSEGSRMANEQFF. CDR3 coding DNA: TGTGCCAGCGGAAGCTCGGAGGGATCACGAATGGCCAATGAGCAGTTCTTC.

In the case of this clone: In the same sample, other DNA sequences code for this CDR3. The J gene is TRBJ2-3, the V gene TRBV28, with D possibly matching TRBD2 (5 bases). CDR3 length: 14 residues. In germline, CDR1 is MDHEN, CDR2 SYDVKM. Trimming left V 5 bases short and J 0 bases short, with 9 bases between. CDR3: CASSLSGSTDTQYF. In DNA, the CDR3 is TGTGCCAGCAGTCTGAGCGGAAGCACAGATACGCAGTATTTT.

V usage is TRBV6-6 and J usage is TRBJ1-4; no firm D call. Germline V CDR1 and CDR2: MNHNY, SVGAGI (reference sequence). This CDR3 contains 12 residues. V was shortened by 6 bases and J by 3 bases, with 5 bases between the two germline ends. CDR3 residues: CASRTANEKLFF. CDR3 nucleotide sequence: TGTGCCAGCAGAACAGCTAATGAAAAACTGTTTTTT.

V is TRBV5-1 and J is TRBJ2-7; no clear D. CDR3 length: 15 residues. The germline V and J ends were trimmed by 2 bases and 0 bases, with 12 bases remaining between them. Germline lookup yields CDR1 SGHRS and CDR2 YFSETQ. The CDR3 protein is CASSFIADSSYEQYF. CDR3 in DNA: TGCGCCAGCAGCTTTATAGCAGATAGCTCCTACGAGCAGTACTTC.